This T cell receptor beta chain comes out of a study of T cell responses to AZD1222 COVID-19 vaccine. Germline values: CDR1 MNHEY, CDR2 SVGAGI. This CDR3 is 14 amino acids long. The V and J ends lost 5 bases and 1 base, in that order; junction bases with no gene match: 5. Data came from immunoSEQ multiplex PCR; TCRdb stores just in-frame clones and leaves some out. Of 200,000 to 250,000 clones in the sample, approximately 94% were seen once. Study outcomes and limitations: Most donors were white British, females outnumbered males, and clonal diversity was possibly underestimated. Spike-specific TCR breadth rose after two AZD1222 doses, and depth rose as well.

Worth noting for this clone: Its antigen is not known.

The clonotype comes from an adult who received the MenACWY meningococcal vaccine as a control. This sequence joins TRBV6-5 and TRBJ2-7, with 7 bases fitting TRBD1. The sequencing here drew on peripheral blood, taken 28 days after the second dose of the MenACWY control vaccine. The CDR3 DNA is TGTGCCAGCAGTCGCCGGGACAGATCCTACGAGCAGTACTTC. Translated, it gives CASSRRDRSYEQYF.